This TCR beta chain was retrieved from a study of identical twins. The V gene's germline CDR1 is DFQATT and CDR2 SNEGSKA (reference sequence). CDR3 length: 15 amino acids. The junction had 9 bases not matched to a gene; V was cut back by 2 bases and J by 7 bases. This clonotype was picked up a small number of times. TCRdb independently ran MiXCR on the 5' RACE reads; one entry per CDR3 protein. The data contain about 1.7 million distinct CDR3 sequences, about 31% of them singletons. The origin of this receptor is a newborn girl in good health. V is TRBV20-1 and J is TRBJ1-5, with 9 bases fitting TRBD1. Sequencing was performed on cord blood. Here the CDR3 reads CSARRGQGWWQPQHF. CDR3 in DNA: TGCAGTGCTAGAAGGGGACAGGGCTGGTGGCAGCCCCAGCATTTT.